This T cell receptor beta chain was retrieved from a study of tissue T cells after allogeneic stem cell transplantation (dated by TCRdb to 2022 to 2024). Describing the broader study: The study profiled TCR beta repertoires across many tissues from research autopsies of patients with and without GVHD, plus mouse models of GVHD. The human part of the study was a prospective observational study with no blinding and no randomization.

Library preparation was by the immunoSEQ multiplex PCR assay. TCRbeta CDR3 sequencing was done by Adaptive Biotechnologies at survey depth, reporting CDR3 sequences, V/J genes, productive frequency and template counts. TCR beta CDR3 regions were amplified from genomic DNA rather than RNA. The authors' analysis ran thus. Jensen-Shannon divergence served to quantify pairwise repertoire overlap between tissues, with 0 meaning identical and 1 meaning complete divergence. Tissues were clustered by single-linkage agglomerative hierarchical clustering of pairwise JSD values and displayed as dendrograms. GLIPH2 was run on all patient samples with simulation_depth 1000, kmer_min_depth 3 and cdr3_length_cutoff 8, and groups with more than two unique CDR3s were retained. A standardized tissue-overlap score extrapolated Jaccard GLIPH-group overlap across patients to a standard repertoire size of 1000 clones. Linear mixed-effect models, with tissue as a fixed effect and individual as a random effect, were used to test how diversity related to clinical or experimental variables. This immuneACCESS table, as held by TCRdb, lists in-frame sequences with V and J called but not all clones. Of the missing ones, under half trace to an unresolved V gene in checked studies; the others have no known cause. V and J calls and clone size come straight from that table; D and trimming were deduced from the DNA. The sample records about 48,000 clones, about three quarters of which are singletons. Roughly 0.5% of the sample is held by the ten biggest clonotypes.

From the germline V gene, CDR1 is SGHDT and CDR2 is FRDEAV. V was cut back by 0 bases and J by 8 bases, leaving a gap of 6 bases between them. The CDR3 runs 12 amino acids, cysteine and phenylalanine included. Of the CDR3's DNA, 33 bases were read; they are in frame from base 1. General study outcomes and caveats: Which tissue TCRs were alloreactive or antigen-specific was not determined in the study, and some clones might have been persisting host cells. In both patients and mice, only a limited portion of the TCR repertoire detected in tissues was captured by blood and spleen T cells. A small and clinically heterogeneous patient cohort was studied, and sampling depth was acknowledged as a limitation. Only a few T cell clones appeared in more than one patient, yet motif-based clustering showed tissue-specific repertoire signatures that were shared between patients. Within patients, how anatomically similar tissues were was a major factor shaping TCR repertoire composition, regardless of disease or transplant status.

Comment on this clone: It has no known antigen specificity. This receptor came from a mouse, so its gene names and germline sequences are mouse ones too. The read ends 1 residue before the CDR3 terminus; that terminus is restored from the germline J gene.

The specimen sequenced was sorted cells pooled from one or two spleens. The chain is assembled from TRBV14 and TRBJ2-1, with TRBD2 tentatively as D gene (5 bases match). This clonotype was sampled from a pool of C57BL/6 mice in good health. The sequenced CDR3 bases are TGTGCCAGCAGTTTCTTGGGGTCTGAGCAGTTC. Translation gives CASSFLGSEQF. The full CDR3 protein is CASSFLGSEQFF. Joined to the reference TRBV14 and TRBJ2-1 proteins, this CDR3 gives the full variable domain: EAGVTQSPRYAVLQEGQAVSFWCDPISGHDTLYWYQQPRDQGPQLLVYFRDEAVIDNSQLPSDRFSAVRPKGTNSTLKIQSAKQGDTATYLCASSFLGSEQFFGPGTRLTVL.